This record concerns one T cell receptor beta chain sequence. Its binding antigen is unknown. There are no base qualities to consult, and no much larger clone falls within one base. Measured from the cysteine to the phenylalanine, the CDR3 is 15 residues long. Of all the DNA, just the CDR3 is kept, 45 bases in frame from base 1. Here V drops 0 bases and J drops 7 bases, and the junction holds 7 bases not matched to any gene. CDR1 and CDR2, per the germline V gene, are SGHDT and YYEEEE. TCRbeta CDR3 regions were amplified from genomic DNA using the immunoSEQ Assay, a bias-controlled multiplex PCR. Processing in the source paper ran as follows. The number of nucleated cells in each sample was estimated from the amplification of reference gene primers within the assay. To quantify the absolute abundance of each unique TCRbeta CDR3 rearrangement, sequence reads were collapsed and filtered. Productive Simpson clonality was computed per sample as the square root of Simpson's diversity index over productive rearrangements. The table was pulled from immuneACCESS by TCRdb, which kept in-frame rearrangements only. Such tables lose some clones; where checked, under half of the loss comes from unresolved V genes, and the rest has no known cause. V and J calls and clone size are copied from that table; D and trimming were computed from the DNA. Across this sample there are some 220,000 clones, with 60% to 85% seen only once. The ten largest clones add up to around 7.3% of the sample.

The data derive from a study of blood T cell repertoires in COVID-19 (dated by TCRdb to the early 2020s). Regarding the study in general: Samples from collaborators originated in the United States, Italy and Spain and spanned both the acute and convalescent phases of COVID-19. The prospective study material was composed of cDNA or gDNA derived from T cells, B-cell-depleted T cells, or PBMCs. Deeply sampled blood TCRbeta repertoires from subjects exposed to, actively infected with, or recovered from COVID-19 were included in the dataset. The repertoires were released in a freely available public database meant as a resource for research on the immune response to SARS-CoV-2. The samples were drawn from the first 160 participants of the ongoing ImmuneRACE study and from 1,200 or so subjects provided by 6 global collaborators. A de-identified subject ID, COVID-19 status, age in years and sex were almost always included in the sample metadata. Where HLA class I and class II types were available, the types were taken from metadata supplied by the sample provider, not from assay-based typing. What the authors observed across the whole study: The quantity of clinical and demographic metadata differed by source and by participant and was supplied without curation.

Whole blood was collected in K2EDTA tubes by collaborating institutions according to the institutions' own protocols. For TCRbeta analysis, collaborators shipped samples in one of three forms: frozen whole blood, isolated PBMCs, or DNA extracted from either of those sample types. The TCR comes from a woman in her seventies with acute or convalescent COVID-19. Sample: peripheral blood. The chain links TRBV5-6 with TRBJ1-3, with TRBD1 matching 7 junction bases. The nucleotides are TGTGCCAGCAGCTTGGGAGGGGGCTACACGAACACCATATATTTT. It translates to CASSLGGGYTNTIYF.